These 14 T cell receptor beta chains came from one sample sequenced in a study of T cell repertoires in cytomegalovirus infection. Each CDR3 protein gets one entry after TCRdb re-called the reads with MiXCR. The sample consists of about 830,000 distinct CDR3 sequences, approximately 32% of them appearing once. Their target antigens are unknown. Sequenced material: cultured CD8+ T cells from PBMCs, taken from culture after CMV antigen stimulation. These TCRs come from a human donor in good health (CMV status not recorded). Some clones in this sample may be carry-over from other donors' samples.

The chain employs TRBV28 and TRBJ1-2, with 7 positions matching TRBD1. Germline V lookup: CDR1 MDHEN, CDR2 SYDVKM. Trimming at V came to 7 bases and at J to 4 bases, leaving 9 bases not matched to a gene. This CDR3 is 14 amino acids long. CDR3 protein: CASNNRGLFYGYTF. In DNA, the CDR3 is TGTGCCAGCAACAACAGGGGCCTATTCTATGGCTACACCTTC.

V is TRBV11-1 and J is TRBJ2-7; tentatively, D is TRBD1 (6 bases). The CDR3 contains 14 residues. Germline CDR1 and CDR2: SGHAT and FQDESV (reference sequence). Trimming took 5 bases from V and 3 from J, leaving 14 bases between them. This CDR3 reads CASSPGDRIYEQYV. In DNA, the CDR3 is TGTGCCAGCAGCCCCGGCGACAGGATCTACGAGCAGTACGTC.

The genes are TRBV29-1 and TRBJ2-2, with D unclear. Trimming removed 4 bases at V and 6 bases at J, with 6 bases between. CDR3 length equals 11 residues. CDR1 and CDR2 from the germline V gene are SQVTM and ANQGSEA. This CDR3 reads CSVGQAGELFF. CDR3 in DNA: TGCAGCGTTGGGCAGGCCGGGGAGCTGTTTTTT.

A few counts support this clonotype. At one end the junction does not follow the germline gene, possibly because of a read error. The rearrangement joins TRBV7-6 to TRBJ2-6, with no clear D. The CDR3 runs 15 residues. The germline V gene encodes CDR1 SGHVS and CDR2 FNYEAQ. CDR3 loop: CASTLRISGANVLTF. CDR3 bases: TGTGCCAGCACCTTAAGGATCTCTGGGGCCAACGTCCTGACTTTC.

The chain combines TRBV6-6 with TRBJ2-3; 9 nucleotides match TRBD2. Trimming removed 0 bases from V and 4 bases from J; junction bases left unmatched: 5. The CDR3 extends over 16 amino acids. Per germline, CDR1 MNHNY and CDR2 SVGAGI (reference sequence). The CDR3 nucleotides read TGTGCCAGCAGTTACTCGGGCGGGGGGGACGCAGATACGCAGTATTTT. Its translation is CASSYSGGGDADTQYF.

In DNA, the CDR3 is TGTGCCAGCAGCCCTCGGGGAGGGACTAGCGGGGATTACGAGCAGTACGTC. It translates to CASSPRGGTSGDYEQYV. The chain is built from TRBV7-4 and TRBJ2-7, with 13 bases that match TRBD2. Germline V gene sequence: CDR1 SGHVT, CDR2 SQSDAQ. The CDR3 totals 17 residues. V trimming: 5 bases; J trimming: 4 bases; junction bases outside the gene matches: 11.

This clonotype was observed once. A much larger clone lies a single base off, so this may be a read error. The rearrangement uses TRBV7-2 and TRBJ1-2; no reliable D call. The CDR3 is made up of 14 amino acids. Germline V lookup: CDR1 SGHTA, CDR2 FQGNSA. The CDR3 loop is CVSSLVPLLDGYTF. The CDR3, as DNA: TGTGTCAGCAGCTTAGTCCCTTTACTTGACGGCTACACCTTC.

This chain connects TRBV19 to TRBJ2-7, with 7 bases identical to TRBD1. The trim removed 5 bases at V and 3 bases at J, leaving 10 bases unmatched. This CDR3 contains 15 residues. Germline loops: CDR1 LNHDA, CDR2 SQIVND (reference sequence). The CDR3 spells CASSGLGTESYEQYF. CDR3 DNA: TGTGCCAGTAGTGGACTCGGGACAGAAAGCTACGAGCAGTACTTC.

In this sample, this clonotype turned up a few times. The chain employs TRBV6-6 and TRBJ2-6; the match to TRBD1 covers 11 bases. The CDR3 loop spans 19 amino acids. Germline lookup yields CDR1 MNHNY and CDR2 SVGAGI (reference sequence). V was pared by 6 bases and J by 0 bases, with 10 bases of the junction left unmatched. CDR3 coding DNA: TGTGCCAGCAGCCTCGTGGACAGGGGGCCTTTCTCTGGGGCCAACGTCCTGACTTTC. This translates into CASSLVDRGPFSGANVLTF.

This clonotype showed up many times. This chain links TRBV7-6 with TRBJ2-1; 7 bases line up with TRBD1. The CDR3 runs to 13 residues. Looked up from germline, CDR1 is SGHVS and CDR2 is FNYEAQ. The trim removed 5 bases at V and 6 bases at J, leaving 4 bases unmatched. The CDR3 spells CASSLTGSNEQFF. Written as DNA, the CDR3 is TGTGCCAGCAGCCTGACAGGGAGCAATGAGCAGTTCTTC. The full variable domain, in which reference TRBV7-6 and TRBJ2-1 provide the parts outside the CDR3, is GAGVSQSPRYKVTKRGQDVALRCDPISGHVSLYWYRQALGQGPEFLTYFNYEAQQDKSGLPNDRFSAERPEGSISTLTIQRTEQRDSAMYRCASSLTGSNEQFFGPGTRLTVL.

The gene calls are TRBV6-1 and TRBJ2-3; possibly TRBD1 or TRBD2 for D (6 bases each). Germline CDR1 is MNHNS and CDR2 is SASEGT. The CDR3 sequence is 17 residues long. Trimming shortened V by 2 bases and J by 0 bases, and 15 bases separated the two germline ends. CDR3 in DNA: TGTGCCAGCAGTGAATGGGGGGACACCTCTAGCACAGATACGCAGTATTTT. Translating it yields CASSEWGDTSSTDTQYF.

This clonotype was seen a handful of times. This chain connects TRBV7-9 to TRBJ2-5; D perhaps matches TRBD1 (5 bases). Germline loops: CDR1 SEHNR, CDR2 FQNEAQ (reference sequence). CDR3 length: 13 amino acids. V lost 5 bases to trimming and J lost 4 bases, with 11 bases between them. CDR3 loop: CASSMTVGETQYF. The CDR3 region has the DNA TGTGCCAGCAGCATGACAGTGGGAGAGACCCAGTACTTC.

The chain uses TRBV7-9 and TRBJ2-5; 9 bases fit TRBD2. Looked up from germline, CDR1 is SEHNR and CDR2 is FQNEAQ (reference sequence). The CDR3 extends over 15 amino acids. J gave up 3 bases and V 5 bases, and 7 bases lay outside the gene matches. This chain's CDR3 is CASSAGTSREETQYF. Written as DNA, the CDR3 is TGTGCCAGCAGCGCGGGGACTAGCAGGGAAGAGACCCAGTACTTC.

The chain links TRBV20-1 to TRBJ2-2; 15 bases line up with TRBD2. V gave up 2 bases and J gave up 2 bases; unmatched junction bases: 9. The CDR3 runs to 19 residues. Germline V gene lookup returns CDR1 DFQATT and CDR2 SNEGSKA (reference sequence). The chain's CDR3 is CSARSSGLAGGENTGELFF. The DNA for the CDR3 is TGCAGTGCTAGATCTTCGGGACTAGCGGGGGGAGAAAACACCGGGGAGCTGTTTTTT.